These T cell receptor beta chains were read from a single sample in a study of blood T cell repertoires in COVID-19. Generated by immunoSEQ multiplex PCR, the TCRdb table keeps only in-frame clones and is missing some. Of some 300,000 clones in the sample, about nine tenths are singletons; the top ten hold less than 9.5%. What was sequenced was PBMCs or T cells enriched from blood (not recorded which). All receptors derive from a woman aged 25 to 39 who had recovered from COVID-19. The CDR3 runs from the conserved cysteine through the conserved F or W. A D gene is named only where the DNA matches it firmly. Some rows have no size entry. The others give once, few or many, or a class for an expanded clone.

J gene,D gene,clone size,V gene,CDR3 protein,CDR3 DNA
TRBJ1-6,-,-,TRBV7-2,CASSPVPGGNNSPLHF,TGTGCCAGCAGCCCCGTTCCGGGGGGAAATAATTCACCCCTCCACTTT
TRBJ2-3,TRBD2,once,TRBV7-9,CASSGGTSARTDTQYF,TGTGCCAGCAGCGGCGGGACTAGCGCGCGCACAGATACGCAGTATTTT
TRBJ1-2,-,-,TRBV6-5,CASTGVKYGYTF,TGTGCCAGCACAGGGGTGAAATATGGCTACACCTTC
TRBJ1-1,TRBD1,-,TRBV7-2,CASSFTGAPANTEAFF,TGTGCCAGCAGTTTTACAGGGGCCCCGGCGAACACTGAAGCTTTCTTT
TRBJ1-2,TRBD1,-,TRBV4-1,CASSQTRSDRAGGYTF,TGCGCCAGCAGCCAAACCCGATCAGACAGGGCAGGTGGCTACACCTTC
TRBJ1-3,-,once,TRBV10-3,CAISEFTSSGNTIYF,TGTGCCATCAGTGAGTTTACTAGCTCTGGAAACACCATATATTTT
TRBJ1-1,-,-,TRBV10-3,CAITPTASNTEAFF,TGTGCCATCACTCCGACAGCGTCGAACACTGAAGCTTTCTTT
TRBJ2-1,-,-,TRBV19,CASSFKSSYNEQFF,TGTGCCAGTAGTTTCAAGAGCTCCTACAATGAGCAGTTCTTC
TRBJ2-1,-,-,TRBV5-6,CASARGTLSYNEQFF,TGTGCCAGCGCCCGAGGGACACTTTCCTACAATGAGCAGTTCTTC
TRBJ1-2,-,-,TRBV7-9,CASSNRVSEDGYTF,TGTGCCAGCAGCAACAGGGTATCTGAAGATGGCTACACCTTC
TRBJ2-1,-,-,TRBV28,CASSKTGRVWNEQFF,TGTGCCAGCAGTAAAACAGGGAGGGTTTGGAATGAGCAGTTCTTC
TRBJ2-7,-,-,TRBV19,CASSIGYFPSDEQYF,TGTGCCAGTAGTATCGGGTACTTCCCCTCCGACGAGCAGTACTTC
TRBJ2-7,-,-,TRBV27,CASSTTGRPYEQYF,TGTGCCAGCAGTACGACAGGACGTCCCTACGAGCAGTACTTC
TRBJ1-2,TRBD1,-,TRBV4-1,CASSPGQGARYGYTF,TGCGCCAGCAGCCCGGGACAGGGGGCGCGTTATGGCTACACCTTC
TRBJ2-1,-,-,TRBV5-1,CASSPTAYNEQFF,TGCGCCAGCAGCCCGACAGCTTACAATGAGCAGTTCTTC
TRBJ1-1,-,few,TRBV19,CASTREGHTEAFF,TGTGCCAGTACCCGCGAGGGCCACACTGAAGCTTTCTTT
TRBJ2-7,-,-,TRBV6-5,CASSYRVSYEQYF,TGTGCCAGCAGTTATAGAGTTTCCTACGAGCAGTACTTC
TRBJ2-3,TRBD2,-,TRBV19,CASSIRLLAGLTSTDTQYF,TGTGCCAGTAGTATTAGGTTACTAGCGGGCCTAACTAGCACAGATACGCAGTATTTT
TRBJ1-5,-,-,TRBV27,CASSLSTQGSQPQHF,TGTGCCAGCAGTTTATCGACTCAGGGTAGTCAGCCCCAGCATTTT
TRBJ1-5,-,-,TRBV19,CASSPTTGSLPQHF,TGTGCCAGTAGCCCTACGACAGGCTCTCTGCCCCAGCATTTT
TRBJ2-5,-,-,TRBV5-1,CASSLLYGQETQYF,TGCGCCAGCAGCTTGCTGTACGGCCAAGAGACCCAGTACTTC
TRBJ2-3,-,-,TRBV5-1,CASSLESKPTDTQYF,TGCGCCAGCAGTTTAGAATCCAAGCCCACAGATACGCAGTATTTT
TRBJ2-7,-,once,TRBV19,CASSIQGFGYEQYF,TGTGCCAGTAGTATCCAGGGCTTCGGATACGAGCAGTACTTC
TRBJ2-1,TRBD2,few,TRBV19,CASSIGTILEWYSGINEQFF,TGTGCCAGTAGTATAGGCACTATCCTGGAGTGGTATAGCGGGATTAATGAGCAGTTCTTC
TRBJ2-1,TRBD2,-,TRBV11-3,CASGRTSVFDEQFF,TGTGCCAGCGGCCGGACTAGCGTATTTGATGAGCAGTTCTTC
TRBJ1-6,-,-,TRBV19,CASRGLSYNSPLHF,TGTGCCAGTAGGGGACTCTCCTATAATTCACCCCTCCACTTT
TRBJ1-2,-,-,TRBV28,CASSFGGVYGYTF,TGTGCCAGCAGTTTTGGGGGCGTCTATGGCTACACCTTC
TRBJ2-7,TRBD1,-,TRBV4-1,CASSQHERTGGSEQYF,TGCGCCAGCAGCCAACATGAGAGGACAGGGGGTTCCGAGCAGTACTTC
TRBJ2-5,-,-,TRBV9,CASSSGDSQETQYF,TGTGCCAGCAGCTCGGGGGACTCCCAAGAGACCCAGTACTTC
TRBJ2-2,-,-,TRBV18,CASSRSQQGSRDGELFF,TGTGCCAGCTCACGGAGCCAGCAGGGTAGTCGAGACGGGGAGCTGTTTTTT
TRBJ1-1,TRBD1,-,TRBV11-1,CASSDAWDSQNTEAFF,TGTGCCAGCAGCGACGCCTGGGACAGCCAGAACACTGAAGCTTTCTTT
TRBJ1-1,TRBD1,-,TRBV18,CASSPNQGDTEAFF,TGTGCCAGCTCACCCAATCAGGGGGATACTGAAGCTTTCTTT
TRBJ1-6,-,few,TRBV7-9,CASSLEGDRSPLHF,TGTGCCAGCAGCTTAGAAGGGGATCGTTCACCCCTCCACTTT
TRBJ1-4,TRBD1,-,TRBV3-1/TRBV3-2,CASSQSLRPQGAHHEKLFF,TGTGCCAGCAGCCAATCCCTCAGGCCGCAGGGGGCGCATCATGAAAAACTGTTTTTT
TRBJ1-3,TRBD1,-,TRBV18,CASSRQGTGNTIYF,TGTGCCAGCTCACGACAGGGGACTGGAAACACCATATATTTT
TRBJ2-7,TRBD1,few,TRBV7-9,CASSTRQGEGSYEQYF,TGTGCCAGCAGCACCCGACAGGGAGAAGGCTCCTACGAGCAGTACTTC
TRBJ2-1,TRBD1,-,TRBV28,CASSLFEGQGVYNEQFF,TGTGCCAGCAGTTTATTCGAGGGACAGGGGGTTTACAATGAGCAGTTCTTC
TRBJ2-7,-,-,TRBV6-2/TRBV6-3,CASSYSRSHGGYEQYF,TGTGCCAGCAGTTACTCAAGGTCGCACGGCGGCTACGAGCAGTACTTC
TRBJ1-5,-,-,TRBV6-5,CAIQKTGNQPQHF,TGTGCCATCCAGAAAACGGGAAACCAGCCCCAGCATTTT
TRBJ2-1,TRBD2,-,TRBV4-1,CASSQDAGAGAIYNEQFF,TGCGCCAGCAGCCAAGATGCTGGAGCGGGGGCCATCTACAATGAGCAGTTCTTC
TRBJ1-2,TRBD1,-,TRBV5-8,CASSSRDRVVRNYGYTF,TGTGCCAGCAGCTCCCGGGACAGGGTAGTTCGCAACTATGGCTACACCTTC
TRBJ1-6,TRBD1,-,TRBV19,CASSMGLTRGAYNSPLHF,TGTGCCAGTAGTATGGGACTCACCAGGGGGGCCTATAATTCACCCCTCCACTTT
TRBJ1-3,-,-,TRBV7-3,CASSTGISGNTIYF,TGTGCCAGCAGCACAGGGATTTCTGGAAACACCATATATTTT
TRBJ2-5,-,once,TRBV18,CASLNRNQETQYF,TGTGCCAGCCTAAACAGGAACCAAGAGACCCAGTACTTC
TRBJ2-7,-,few,TRBV5-1,CASSGTPTGEQYF,TGCGCCAGCAGTGGGACTCCTACGGGGGAGCAGTACTTC
TRBJ2-5,TRBD2,-,TRBV5-4,CASSRTSGQETQYF,TGTGCCAGCAGCAGGACTAGCGGGCAAGAGACCCAGTACTTC
TRBJ2-1,TRBD2,-,TRBV5-1,CASSLAPGLAGDEQFF,TGCGCCAGCAGCTTGGCCCCAGGACTAGCGGGCGATGAGCAGTTCTTC
TRBJ2-7,-,-,TRBV19,CASTGAYRRVLLSSYEQYF,TGTGCCAGCACCGGGGCCTACAGGAGGGTTCTTCTAAGTTCCTACGAGCAGTACTTC
TRBJ1-5,-,once,TRBV27,CASRDLAGNQPQHF,TGTGCCAGCAGAGATCTAGCAGGCAATCAGCCCCAGCATTTT
TRBJ2-7,-,-,TRBV6-5,CASKRGYEQYF,TGTGCCAGCAAAAGGGGTTACGAGCAGTACTTC
TRBJ1-6,TRBD1,few,TRBV9,CASSVGFGDRANSPLHF,TGTGCCAGCAGCGTAGGGTTTGGGGACAGGGCTAATTCACCCCTCCACTTT
TRBJ2-2,-,-,TRBV14,CASSTRRGSERTGELFF,TGTGCCAGCAGCACCCGCCGTGGGAGCGAAAGAACCGGGGAGCTGTTTTTT
TRBJ2-5,-,-,TRBV27,CASKAGGWETQYF,TGTGCCAGCAAGGCCGGAGGATGGGAGACCCAGTACTTC
TRBJ2-3,TRBD1,-,TRBV7-9,CASSTQTGPTDTQYF,TGTGCCAGCAGCACCCAGACAGGGCCCACAGATACGCAGTATTTT
TRBJ2-2,TRBD2,few,TRBV5-4,CASSLGTSFAGELFF,TGTGCCAGCAGCTTGGGGACTAGCTTCGCCGGGGAGCTGTTTTTT
TRBJ2-7,TRBD2,-,TRBV7-2,CASSLLAGGEHSYEQYF,TGTGCCAGCAGCTTACTAGCGGGAGGGGAACACTCCTACGAGCAGTACTTC
TRBJ2-2,TRBD2,-,TRBV2,CASEPGLDVITGELFF,TGTGCCAGCGAGCCGGGACTAGATGTGATCACCGGGGAGCTGTTTTTT
TRBJ2-2,-,-,TRBV5-6,CASSHLEDDTGELFF,TGTGCCAGCAGCCATCTGGAGGATGACACCGGGGAGCTGTTTTTT
TRBJ2-7,TRBD2,-,TRBV18,CASSPNPTSGSYEQYF,TGTGCCAGCTCCCCGAACCCGACTAGCGGCTCCTACGAGCAGTACTTC
TRBJ2-5,-,-,TRBV24-1,CATSGLGVLNQETQYF,TGTGCCACCAGCGGCCTCGGGGTACTCAACCAAGAGACCCAGTACTTC